Listed below are T cell receptor beta chains from one sample, sequenced in a study of TIL therapy for anti-PD-1-resistant metastatic lung cancer. Clones were sequenced by immunoSEQ multiplex PCR, and TCRdb holds only the in-frame ones, with some missing. The sample yields under 65,000 clones, about 81% seen once. The sequences come from blood, collected at baseline. The receptors were gathered from a person aged 30 to 80 with non-small cell lung cancer. CDR3s include the opening cysteine and the closing phenylalanine or tryptophan. The order of the fields is clone size, J gene, V gene, CDR3 protein. Clone size is stated in some rows and not others, as once, few, many or a class when expanded.

>.|TRBJ2-3|TRBV20-1
CSASRKGTDTQYF
>once|TRBJ1-1|TRBV19
CASSTGTYEVRTEAFF
>.|TRBJ1-4|TRBV3-1/TRBV3-2
CASSQFGGEKLFF
>.|TRBJ2-1|TRBV6-6
CASRGLAGPEQFF
>.|TRBJ1-1|TRBV19
CASSIFMNTEAFF
>.|TRBJ2-4|TRBV7-9
CASSLVSWAVENIQYF
>once|TRBJ2-1|TRBV4-2
CASSRQLAGASYNEQFF
>.|TRBJ2-5|TRBV3-1/TRBV3-2
CASSQDWLTQETQYF
>.|TRBJ2-5|TRBV7-8
CASSLGGAGDLVWETQYF
>.|TRBJ2-3|TRBV6-2/TRBV6-3
CASSLWDSGVGDTQYF
>few|TRBJ2-2|TRBV4-1
CASSHRVNTGELFF
>.|TRBJ2-5|TRBV6-6
CASSSGTRGQETQYF
>.|TRBJ2-5|TRBV7-2
CASSFRTPGQETQYF
>.|TRBJ1-4|TRBV5-1
CASSVGGLEKLFF